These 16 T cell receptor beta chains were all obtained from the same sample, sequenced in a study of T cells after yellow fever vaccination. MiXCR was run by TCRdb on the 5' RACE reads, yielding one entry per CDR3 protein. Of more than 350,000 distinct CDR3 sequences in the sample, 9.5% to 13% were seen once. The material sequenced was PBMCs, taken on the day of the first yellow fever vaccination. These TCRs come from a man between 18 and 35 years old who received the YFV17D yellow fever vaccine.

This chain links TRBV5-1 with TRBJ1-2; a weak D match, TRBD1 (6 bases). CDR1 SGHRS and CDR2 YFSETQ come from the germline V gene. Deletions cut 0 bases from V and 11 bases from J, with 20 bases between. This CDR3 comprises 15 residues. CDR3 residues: CASSLVGTQRLRYTF. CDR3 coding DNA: TGCGCCAGCAGCTTGGTCGGGACACAACGACTTAGGTACACCTTC. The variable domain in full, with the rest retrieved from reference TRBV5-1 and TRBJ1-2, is KAGVTQTPRYLIKTRGQQVTLSCSPISGHRSVSWYQQTPGQGLQFLFEYFSETQRNKGNFPGRFSGRQFSNSRSEMNVSTLELGDSALYLCASSLVGTQRLRYTFGSGTRLTVV.

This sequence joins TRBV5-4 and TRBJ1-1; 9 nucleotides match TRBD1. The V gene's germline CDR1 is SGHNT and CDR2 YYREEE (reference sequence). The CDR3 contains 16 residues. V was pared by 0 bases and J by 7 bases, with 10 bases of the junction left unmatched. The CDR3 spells CASSLADGTGSLEAFF. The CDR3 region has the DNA TGTGCCAGCAGCTTGGCTGATGGGACAGGGTCTCTTGAAGCTTTCTTT.

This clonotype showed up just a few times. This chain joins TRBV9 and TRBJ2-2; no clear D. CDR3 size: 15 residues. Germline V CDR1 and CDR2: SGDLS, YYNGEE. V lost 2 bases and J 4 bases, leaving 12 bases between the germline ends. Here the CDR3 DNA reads TGTGCCAGCAGCGTCACATACGAGTTCACCGGGGAGCTGTTTTTT. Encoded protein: CASSVTYEFTGELFF. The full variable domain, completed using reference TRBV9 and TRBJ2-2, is DSGVTQTPKHLITATGQRVTLRCSPRSGDLSVYWYQQSLDQGLQFLIQYYNGEERAKGNILERFSAQQFPDLHSELNLSSLELGDSALYFCASSVTYEFTGELFFGEGSRLTVL.

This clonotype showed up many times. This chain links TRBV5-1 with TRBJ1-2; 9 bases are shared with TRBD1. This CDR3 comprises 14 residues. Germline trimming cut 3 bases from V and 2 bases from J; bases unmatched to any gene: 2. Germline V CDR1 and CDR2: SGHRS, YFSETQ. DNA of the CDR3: TGCGCCAGCAGCTCACAGGGGGCCAACTATGGCTACACCTTC. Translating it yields CASSSQGANYGYTF.

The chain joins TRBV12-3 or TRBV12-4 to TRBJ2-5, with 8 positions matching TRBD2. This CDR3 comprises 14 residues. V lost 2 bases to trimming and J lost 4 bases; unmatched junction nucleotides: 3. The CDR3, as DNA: TGTGCCAGCAGTTTAACGGGGGGGTTAGAGACCCAGTACTTC. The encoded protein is CASSLTGGLETQYF.

The CDR3, as DNA: TGCGCCAGCAGCCAAGAACGGTCCATGGATACGCAGTATTTT. It yields the protein CASSQERSMDTQYF. The rearrangement links TRBV4-1 to TRBJ2-3; D gene unclear. With 0 bases removed from V and 6 bases from J, the gap between germline ends came to 10 bases. The CDR3 extends over 14 amino acids. Germline lookup yields CDR1 MGHRA and CDR2 YSYEKL.

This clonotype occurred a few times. As DNA, the CDR3 is TGTGCCAGCTCCTTCCTGGCCCAGAACAGGAATGAGCAGTTCTTC. It is translated as CASSFLAQNRNEQFF. The chain combines TRBV18 with TRBJ2-1; D is possibly TRBD1 (5 bases). Germline assignment: CDR1 KGHSH and CDR2 LQKENI. The germline V and J ends were trimmed by 6 bases and 7 bases, with 19 bases remaining between them. The CDR3 extends over 15 amino acids.

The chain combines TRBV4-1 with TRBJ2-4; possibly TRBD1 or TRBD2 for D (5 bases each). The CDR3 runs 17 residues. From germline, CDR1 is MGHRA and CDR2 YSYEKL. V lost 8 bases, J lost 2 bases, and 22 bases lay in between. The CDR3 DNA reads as TGCGCCAGCGCTTCCCCGGGGCAGGGAATGTCCAAAAACATTCAGTACTTC. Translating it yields CASASPGQGMSKNIQYF.

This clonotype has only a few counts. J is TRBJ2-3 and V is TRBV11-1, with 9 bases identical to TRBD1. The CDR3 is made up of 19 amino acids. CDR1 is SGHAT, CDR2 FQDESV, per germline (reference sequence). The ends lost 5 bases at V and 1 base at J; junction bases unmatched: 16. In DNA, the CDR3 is TGTGCCAGCAGCCCTCGGACAGGGGAGAAGGGATCGGGCACAGATACGCAGTATTTT. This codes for CASSPRTGEKGSGTDTQYF.

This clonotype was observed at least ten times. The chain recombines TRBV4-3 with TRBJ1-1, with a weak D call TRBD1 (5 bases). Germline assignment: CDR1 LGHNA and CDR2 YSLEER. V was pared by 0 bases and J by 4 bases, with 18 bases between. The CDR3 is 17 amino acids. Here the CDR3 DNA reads TGCGCCAGCAGCCAAGATATTCTGGAGGGGTTGAGCACTGAAGCTTTCTTT. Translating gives CASSQDILEGLSTEAFF.

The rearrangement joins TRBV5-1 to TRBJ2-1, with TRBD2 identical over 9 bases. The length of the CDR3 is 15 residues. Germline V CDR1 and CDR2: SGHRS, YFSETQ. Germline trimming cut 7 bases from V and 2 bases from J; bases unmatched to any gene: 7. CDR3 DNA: TGCGCCAGCTCTCCTCAGCGGGGGGCCTACAATGAGCAGTTCTTC. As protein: CASSPQRGAYNEQFF.

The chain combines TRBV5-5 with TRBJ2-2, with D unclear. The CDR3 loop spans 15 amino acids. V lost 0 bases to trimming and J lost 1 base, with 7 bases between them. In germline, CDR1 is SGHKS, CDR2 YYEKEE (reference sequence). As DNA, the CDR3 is TGTGCCAGCAGCTTGGGAAGACAGAACACCGGGGAGCTGTTTTTT. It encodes CASSLGRQNTGELFF.

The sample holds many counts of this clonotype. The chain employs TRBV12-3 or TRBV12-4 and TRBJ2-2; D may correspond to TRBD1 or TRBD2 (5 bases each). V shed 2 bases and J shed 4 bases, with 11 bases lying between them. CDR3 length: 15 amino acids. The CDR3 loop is CASSLQGPGTGELFF. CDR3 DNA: TGTGCCAGCAGTTTACAGGGACCGGGCACCGGGGAGCTGTTTTTT.

The CDR3 protein is CASSLGTTEQYF. The CDR3, as DNA: TGCGCCAGCAGCCTCGGGACCACCGAGCAGTACTTC. The rearrangement links TRBV5-1 to TRBJ2-7, with D perhaps matching TRBD1 or TRBD2 (5 bases each). Trimming pared 4 bases from V and 6 bases from J, leaving 11 bases between. Per the germline V gene, CDR1 is SGHRS and CDR2 is YFSETQ. The CDR3 is made up of 12 amino acids.

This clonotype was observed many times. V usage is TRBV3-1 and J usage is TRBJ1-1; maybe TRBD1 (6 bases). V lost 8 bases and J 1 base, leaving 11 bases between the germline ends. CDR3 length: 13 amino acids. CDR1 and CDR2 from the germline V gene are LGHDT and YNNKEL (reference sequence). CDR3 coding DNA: TGTGCCAGCGCACCGGGACAGAACACTGAAGCTTTCTTT. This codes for CASAPGQNTEAFF.

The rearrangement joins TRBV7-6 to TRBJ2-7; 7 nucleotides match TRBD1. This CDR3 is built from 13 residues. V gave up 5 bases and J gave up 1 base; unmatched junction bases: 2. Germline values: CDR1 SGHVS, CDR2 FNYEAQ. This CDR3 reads CASSAGGSYEQYF. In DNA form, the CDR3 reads TGTGCCAGCAGCGCAGGGGGATCCTACGAGCAGTACTTC.